The 4 T cell receptor beta chains presented below share a single source sample, sequenced in a study of OX40 agonist ivuxolimab in advanced cancers. Data came from immunoSEQ multiplex PCR; TCRdb stores just in-frame clones and leaves some out. The repertoire includes about 40,000 clones, approximately 90% of them detected once, and around 12% sits in the top ten. Source: CD4+ or CD8+ T cells sorted from blood, taken in a trial of the OX40 agonist ivuxolimab. The receptor set was obtained from an adult with an advanced solid tumor such as melanoma, head and neck, liver or kidney cancer.

The genes are TRBV27 and TRBJ2-1; D perhaps matches TRBD2 (6 bases). The CDR3 covers 15 residues. Germline V gene sequence: CDR1 MNHEY, CDR2 SMNVEV (reference sequence). Trimming cost V 5 bases and J 0 bases, with 11 bases left between them. CDR3 protein: CASSHSGGSYNEQFF. The DNA of the CDR3 is TGTGCCAGCAGTCATAGCGGAGGCTCCTACAATGAGCAGTTCTTC.

This sequence joins TRBV14 and TRBJ2-1, with 9 bases that match TRBD1. CDR3 length: 17 amino acids. CDR1 is SGHDN, CDR2 FVKESK, per germline. V lost 6 bases, J lost 6 bases, and 15 bases stayed unmatched. In DNA form, the CDR3 reads TGTGCCAGCAGGGGACAGGGTTTAACCCTTTTCGGCAATGAGCAGTTCTTC. Protein product: CASRGQGLTLFGNEQFF.

J is TRBJ1-1 and V is TRBV27, with 10 bases aligning to TRBD1. Trimming took 3 bases from V and 5 from J; bases not matched to a gene: 6. The CDR3 is 15 residues long. The germline CDR1 and CDR2 sequences are MNHEY and SMNVEV (reference sequence). The CDR3 DNA reads TGTGCCAGCAGTTTGGGACAGGGGAGTTTTACTGAAGCTTTCTTT. Protein: CASSLGQGSFTEAFF.

The chain is built from TRBV4-2 and TRBJ2-7, with D perhaps TRBD2 (7 bases). The CDR3 is 17 amino acids. The V end was cut by 0 bases, the J end by 2 bases, with 17 bases between. The germline CDR1 and CDR2 sequences are LGHNA and YNFKEQ. The chain's CDR3 is CASSQEVRGAGTYEQYF. CDR3 nucleotide sequence: TGTGCCAGCAGCCAAGAAGTTCGGGGGGCAGGCACCTACGAGCAGTACTTC.